This TCR beta chain was observed in a study of spatial heterogeneity in lung cancer. Study results and caveats: Whereas they appeared in blood less at follow-up, ubiquitous expanded tumor TCRs appeared there more at resection.

Noted time point: sample taken at primary tumor resection. No cells were sorted before sequencing. The whole RNA sequenced was extracted from tumor, nontumor lung or frozen PBMC. The donors, more than 55 patients with untreated early-stage non-small cell lung cancer, provided the samples. The study tagged each TCR cDNA molecule with a unique molecular identifier. TCRdb re-derived calls from the 5' RACE reads in MiXCR, one entry per CDR3 protein. The repertoire includes 25,000 or so distinct CDR3 sequences, approximately 4.7% of them detected once, and around 5.5% sits in the top ten. Worth noting for this clonotype: Its specificity is unknown.

The CDR3 consists of 14 residues. The ends lost 1 base at V and 6 bases at J; junction bases unmatched: 6. The V call is TRBV12-3 or TRBV12-4, the J call TRBJ2-7; 7 nucleotides agree with TRBD1. This sample comprised PBMCs, obtained at surgery. The clonotype was recovered from a male donor with early-stage non-small cell lung cancer. CDR3 bases: TGTGCCAGCAGTTTAGTCGGACAGGCAAGCGAGCAGTACTTC. Encoded protein: CASSLVGQASEQYF.